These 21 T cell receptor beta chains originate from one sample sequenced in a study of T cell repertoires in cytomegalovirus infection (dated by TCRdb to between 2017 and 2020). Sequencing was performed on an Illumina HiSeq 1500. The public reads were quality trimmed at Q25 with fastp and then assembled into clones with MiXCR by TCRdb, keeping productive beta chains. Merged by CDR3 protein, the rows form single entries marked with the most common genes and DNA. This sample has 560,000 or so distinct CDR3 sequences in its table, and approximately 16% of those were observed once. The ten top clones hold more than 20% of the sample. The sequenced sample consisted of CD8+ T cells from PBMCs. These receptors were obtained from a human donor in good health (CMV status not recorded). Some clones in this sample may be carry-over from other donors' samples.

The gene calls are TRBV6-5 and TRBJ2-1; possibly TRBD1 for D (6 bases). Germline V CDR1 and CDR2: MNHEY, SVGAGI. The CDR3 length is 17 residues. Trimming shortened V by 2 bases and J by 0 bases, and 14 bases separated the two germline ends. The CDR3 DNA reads TGTGCCAGCAGTTACGATACAGGGTCTAGCTCCTACAATGAGCAGTTCTTC. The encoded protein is CASSYDTGSSSYNEQFF.

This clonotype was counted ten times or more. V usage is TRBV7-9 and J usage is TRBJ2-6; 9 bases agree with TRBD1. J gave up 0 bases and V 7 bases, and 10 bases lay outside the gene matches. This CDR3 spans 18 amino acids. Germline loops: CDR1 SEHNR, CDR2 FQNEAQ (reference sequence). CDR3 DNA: TGTGCCAGCACCCCTCCGACAGGGGGAAACTCTGGGGCCAACGTCCTGACTTTC. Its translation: CASTPPTGGNSGANVLTF.

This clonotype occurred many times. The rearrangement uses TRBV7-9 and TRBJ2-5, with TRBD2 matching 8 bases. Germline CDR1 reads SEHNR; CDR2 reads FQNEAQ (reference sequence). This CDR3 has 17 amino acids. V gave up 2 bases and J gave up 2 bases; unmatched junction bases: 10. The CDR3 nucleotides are TGTGCCAGCAGCTTACCGCGGGCGGGAGGAATGCAAGAGACCCAGTACTTC. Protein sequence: CASSLPRAGGMQETQYF.

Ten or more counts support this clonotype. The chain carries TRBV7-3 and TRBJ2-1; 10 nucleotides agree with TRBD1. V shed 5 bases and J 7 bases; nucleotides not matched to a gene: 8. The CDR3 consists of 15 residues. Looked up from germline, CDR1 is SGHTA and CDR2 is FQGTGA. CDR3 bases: TGTGCCAGCAGCGGCCCGGGACAGGGGTGGAATGAGCAGTTCTTC. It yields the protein CASSGPGQGWNEQFF.

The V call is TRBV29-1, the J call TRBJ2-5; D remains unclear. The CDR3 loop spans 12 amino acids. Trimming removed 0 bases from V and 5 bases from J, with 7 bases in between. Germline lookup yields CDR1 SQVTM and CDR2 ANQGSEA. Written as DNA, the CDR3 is TGCAGCGTTGAAGAGGGTGGGGAGACCCAGTACTTC. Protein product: CSVEEGGETQYF.

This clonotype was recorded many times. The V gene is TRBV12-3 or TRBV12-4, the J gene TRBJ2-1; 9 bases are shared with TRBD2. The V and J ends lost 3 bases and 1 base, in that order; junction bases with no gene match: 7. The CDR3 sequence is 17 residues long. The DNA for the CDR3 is TGTGCCAGCAGTTTCCCACACACTAGCGGGTCCTACAATGAGCAGTTCTTC. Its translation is CASSFPHTSGSYNEQFF.

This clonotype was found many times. DNA of the CDR3: TGTGCCAGCACTCTGGGAAAGACTGAAGCTTTCTTT. This gives the protein CASTLGKTEAFF. The chain couples TRBV7-9 to TRBJ1-1; D is unclear. This CDR3 region has 12 residues. The germline V gene has CDR1 SEHNR and CDR2 FQNEAQ (reference sequence). Trimming took 7 bases from V and 5 from J, leaving 11 bases between them.

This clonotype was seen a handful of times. Here the CDR3 DNA reads TGTGCCAGCAGTTTATCTGTCAGGGTTACCGATACGCAGTATTTT. Encoded protein: CASSLSVRVTDTQYF. The chain has TRBV27 and TRBJ2-3; tentatively, D is TRBD1 (5 bases). The V end lost 0 bases, the J end lost 6 bases, and 13 bases lay between the germline ends. The CDR3 totals 15 residues. Germline CDR1 and CDR2: MNHEY and SMNVEV (reference sequence).

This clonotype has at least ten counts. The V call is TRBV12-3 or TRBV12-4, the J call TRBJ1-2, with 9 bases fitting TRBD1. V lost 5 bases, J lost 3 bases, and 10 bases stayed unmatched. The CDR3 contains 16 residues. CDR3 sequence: CASSPAGQGGDYGYTF. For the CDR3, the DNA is TGTGCCAGCAGTCCTGCGGGACAGGGAGGGGACTATGGCTACACCTTC.

CDR3: CASTLGYEQYF. The CDR3 DNA follows: TGTGCCAGCACCCTAGGATACGAGCAGTACTTC. This chain connects TRBV27 to TRBJ2-7, with no clear D. Trimming took 7 bases from V and 4 from J, leaving 8 bases between them. This CDR3 contains 11 residues. Looked up from germline, CDR1 is MNHEY and CDR2 is SMNVEV (reference sequence).

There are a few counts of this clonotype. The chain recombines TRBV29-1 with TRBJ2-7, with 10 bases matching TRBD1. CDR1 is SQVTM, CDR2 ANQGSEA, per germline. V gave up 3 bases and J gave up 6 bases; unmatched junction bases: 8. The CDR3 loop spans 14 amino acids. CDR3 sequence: CSVEAGTGEGEQYF. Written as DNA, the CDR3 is TGCAGCGTTGAGGCGGGGACAGGGGAGGGCGAGCAGTACTTC.

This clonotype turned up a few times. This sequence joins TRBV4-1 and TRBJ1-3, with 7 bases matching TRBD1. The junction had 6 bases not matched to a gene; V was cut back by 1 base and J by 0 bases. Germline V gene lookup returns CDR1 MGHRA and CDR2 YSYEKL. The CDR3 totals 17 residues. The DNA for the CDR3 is TGCGCCAGCAGCCAAGGTGTAGGGGGCCGCTCTGGAAACACCATATATTTT. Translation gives CASSQGVGGRSGNTIYF.

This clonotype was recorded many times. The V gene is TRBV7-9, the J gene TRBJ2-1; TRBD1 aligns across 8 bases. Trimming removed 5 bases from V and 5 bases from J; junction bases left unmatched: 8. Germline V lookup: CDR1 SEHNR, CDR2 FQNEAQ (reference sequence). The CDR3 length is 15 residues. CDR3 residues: CASSGTGTGNNEQFF. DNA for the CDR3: TGTGCCAGCAGCGGTACCGGGACAGGTAACAATGAGCAGTTCTTC.

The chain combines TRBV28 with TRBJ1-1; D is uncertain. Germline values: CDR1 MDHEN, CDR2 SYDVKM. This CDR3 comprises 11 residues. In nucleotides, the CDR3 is TGTGGGGTCGAGAGGGTCACTGAAGCTTTCTTT. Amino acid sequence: CGVERVTEAFF.

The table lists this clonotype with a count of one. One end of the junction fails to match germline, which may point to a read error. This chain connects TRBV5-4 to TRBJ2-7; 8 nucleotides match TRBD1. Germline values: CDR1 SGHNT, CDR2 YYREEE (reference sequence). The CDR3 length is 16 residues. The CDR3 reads CASSPGTGKTAYELYF. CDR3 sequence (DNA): TGTGCCAGCAGCCCAGGGACAGGTAAAACAGCCTACGAGCTGTACTTC. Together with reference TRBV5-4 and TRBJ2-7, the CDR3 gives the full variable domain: ETGVTQSPTHLIKTRGQQVTLRCSSQSGHNTVSWYQQALGQGPQFIFQYYREEENGRGNFPPRFSGLQFPNYSSELNVNALELDDSALYLCASSPGTGKTAYELYFGPGTRLTVT.

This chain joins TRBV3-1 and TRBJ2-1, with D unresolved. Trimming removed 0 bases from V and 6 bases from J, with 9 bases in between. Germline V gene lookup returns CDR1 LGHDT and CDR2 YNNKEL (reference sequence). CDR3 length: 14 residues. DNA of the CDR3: TGTGCCAGCAGCCAAGATCCCCCCACCAATGAGCAGTTCTTC. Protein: CASSQDPPTNEQFF.

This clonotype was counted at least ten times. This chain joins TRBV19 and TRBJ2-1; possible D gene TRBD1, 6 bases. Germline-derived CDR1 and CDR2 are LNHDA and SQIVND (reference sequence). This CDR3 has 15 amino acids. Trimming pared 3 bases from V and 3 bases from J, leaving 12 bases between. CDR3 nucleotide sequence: TGTGCCAGTAGTATTAGGGGGAGCGACTACAATGAGCAGTTCTTC. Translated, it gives CASSIRGSDYNEQFF.

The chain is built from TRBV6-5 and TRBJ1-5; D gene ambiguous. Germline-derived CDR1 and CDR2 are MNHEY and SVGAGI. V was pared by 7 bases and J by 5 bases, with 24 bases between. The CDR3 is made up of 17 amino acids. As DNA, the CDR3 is TGTGCCAGCAATGCCCATCCCCCCCTCTCGCTTGATCAGCCCCAGCATTTT. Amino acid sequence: CASNAHPPLSLDQPQHF.

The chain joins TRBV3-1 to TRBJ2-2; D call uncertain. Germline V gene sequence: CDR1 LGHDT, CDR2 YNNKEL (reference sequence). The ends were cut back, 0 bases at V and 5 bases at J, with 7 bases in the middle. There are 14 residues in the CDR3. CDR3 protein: CASSQEPQTGELFF. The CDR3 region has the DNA TGTGCCAGCAGCCAAGAACCCCAGACCGGGGAGCTGTTTTTT.

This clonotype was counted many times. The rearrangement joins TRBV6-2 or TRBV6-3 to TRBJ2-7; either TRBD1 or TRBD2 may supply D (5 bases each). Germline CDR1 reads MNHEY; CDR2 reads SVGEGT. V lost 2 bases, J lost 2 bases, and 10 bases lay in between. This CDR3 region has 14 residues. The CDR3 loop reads CASSYGTAPYEQYF. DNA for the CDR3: TGTGCCAGCAGTTACGGGACGGCTCCCTACGAGCAGTACTTC.

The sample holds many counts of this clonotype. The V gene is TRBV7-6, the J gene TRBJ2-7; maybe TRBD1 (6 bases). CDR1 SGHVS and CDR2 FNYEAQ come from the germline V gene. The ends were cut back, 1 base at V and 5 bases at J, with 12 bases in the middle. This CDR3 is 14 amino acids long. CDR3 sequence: CASSLGPGADEQYF. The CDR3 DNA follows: TGTGCCAGCAGCTTAGGTCCAGGGGCAGACGAGCAGTACTTC. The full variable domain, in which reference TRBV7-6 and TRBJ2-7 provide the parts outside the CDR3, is GAGVSQSPRYKVTKRGQDVALRCDPISGHVSLYWYRQALGQGPEFLTYFNYEAQQDKSGLPNDRFSAERPEGSISTLTIQRTEQRDSAMYRCASSLGPGADEQYFGPGTRLTVT.